The T cell receptor (beta chain) described here comes from a study of blood T cell repertoires in COVID-19. The assay was immunoSEQ multiplex PCR, and TCRdb's table has in-frame clones only and misses some. The table lists 70,000 to 90,000 clones, about 88% of them singletons. The clonotype was recovered from a man older than 75 with active or convalescent COVID-19. What was sequenced was peripheral blood.

The CDR3 is CAWSTPGQVYGYTF. As DNA, the CDR3 is TGTGCCTGGAGCACCCCGGGACAGGTTTATGGCTACACCTTC. The V call is TRBV30, the J call TRBJ1-2; 8 bases line up with TRBD1. This CDR3 has 14 residues. After removal of 3 bases from V and 5 bases from J, the junction contained 8 bases not matched to a gene. Looked up from germline, CDR1 is GTSNPN and CDR2 is SVGIG (reference sequence).